This TCR beta chain was captured in a study of cytomegalovirus exposure and HLA in healthy donors. Study summary: Ancestry clustering placed around four fifths of several hundred genotyped donors in the Caucasian-associated cluster. Study results and caveats: HLA alleles were associated with 17,000 or so TCR beta sequences in a later analysis at 0.05 false discovery rate. Per published reports, the classifier diagnosed cytomegalovirus status with high specificity and sensitivity. Exclusion applied to some V segments, including TRBV6-2 and TRBV6-3, as they were indistinguishable.

Germline CDR1 SGHNT, CDR2 YENEEA. V gave up 3 bases and J gave up 6 bases; unmatched junction bases: 4. The CDR3 totals 13 residues. Turning to this clone: Its target is unknown.

With 60 Vbeta and 13 Jbeta primers, the PCR was carried out. Produced via immunoSEQ multiplex PCR; TCRdb's table is partial and in-frame only. The table lists over 200,000 clones, 82% of them singletons. What was sequenced was PBMCs. The TCR was taken from a woman aged 40 to 50 in good health and CMV-seropositive. This chain joins TRBV11-3 and TRBJ2-7, with 8 bases lining up with TRBD1. CDR3 sequence reads: CASSLETGVEQYF. The CDR3 DNA reads TGTGCCAGCAGCTTGGAGACAGGGGTCGAGCAGTACTTC.